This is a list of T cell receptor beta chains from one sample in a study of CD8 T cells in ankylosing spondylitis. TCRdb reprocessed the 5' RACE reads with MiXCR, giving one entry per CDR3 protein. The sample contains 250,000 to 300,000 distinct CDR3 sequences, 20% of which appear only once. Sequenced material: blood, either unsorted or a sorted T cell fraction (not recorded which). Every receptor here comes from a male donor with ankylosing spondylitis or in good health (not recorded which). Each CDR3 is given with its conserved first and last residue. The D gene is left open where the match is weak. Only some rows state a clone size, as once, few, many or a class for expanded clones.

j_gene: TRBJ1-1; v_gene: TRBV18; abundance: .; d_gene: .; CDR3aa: CASSPGRAEAFF; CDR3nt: TGTGCCAGCTCACCAGGTAGGGCTGAAGCTTTCTTT
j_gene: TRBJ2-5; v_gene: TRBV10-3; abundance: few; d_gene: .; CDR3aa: CAISPPGTQQETQYF; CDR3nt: TGTGCCATCAGCCCGCCCGGGACACAACAAGAGACCCAGTACTTC
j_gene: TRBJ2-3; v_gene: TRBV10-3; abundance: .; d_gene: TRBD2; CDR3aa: CAIWRGSTDTQYF; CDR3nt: TGTGCCATCTGGCGGGGGAGCACAGATACGCAGTATTTT
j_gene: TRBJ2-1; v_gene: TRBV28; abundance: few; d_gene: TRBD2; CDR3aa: CASREIRLAVNEQFF; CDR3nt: TGTGCCAGCAGAGAAATCAGACTAGCCGTCAATGAGCAGTTCTTC
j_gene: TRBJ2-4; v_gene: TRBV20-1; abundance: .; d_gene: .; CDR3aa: CSARASGGHIQYF; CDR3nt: TGCAGTGCTAGGGCCTCCGGGGGTCACATTCAGTACTTC
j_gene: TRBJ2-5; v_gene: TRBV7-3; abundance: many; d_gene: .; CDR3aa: CASSLLGVGETQYF; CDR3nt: TGTGCCAGCAGCTTATTAGGGGTAGGGGAGACCCAGTACTTC
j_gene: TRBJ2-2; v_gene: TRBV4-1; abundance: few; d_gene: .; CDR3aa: CASSQGGAGNTGELFF; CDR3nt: TGCGCCAGCAGCCAAGGGGGGGCAGGGAACACCGGGGAGCTGTTTTTT
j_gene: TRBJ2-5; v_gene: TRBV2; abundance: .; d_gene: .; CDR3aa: CASGARQETQYF; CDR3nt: TGTGCCAGCGGGGCCAGACAAGAGACCCAGTACTTC
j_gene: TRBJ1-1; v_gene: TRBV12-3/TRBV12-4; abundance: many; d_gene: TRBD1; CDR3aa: CASSSGGLRGTEAFF; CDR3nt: TGTGCCAGCAGTTCAGGGGGTCTAAGGGGAACTGAAGCTTTCTTT
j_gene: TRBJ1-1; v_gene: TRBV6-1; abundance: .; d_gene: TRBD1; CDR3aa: CASRRTGGYTEAFF; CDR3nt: TGTGCCAGCAGGCGGACAGGGGGCTACACTGAAGCTTTCTTT
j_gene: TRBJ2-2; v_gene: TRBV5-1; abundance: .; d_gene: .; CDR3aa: CASSLASGDTGELFF; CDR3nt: TGCGCCAGCAGCTTGGCGTCAGGGGACACCGGGGAGCTGTTTTTT
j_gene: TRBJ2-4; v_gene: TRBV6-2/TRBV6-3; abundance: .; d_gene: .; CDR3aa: CASSLEQGRAKNIQYF; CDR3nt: TGTGCCAGCAGTTTGGAACAGGGGAGGGCCAAAAACATTCAGTACTTC
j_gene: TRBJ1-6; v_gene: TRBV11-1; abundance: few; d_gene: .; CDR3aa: CASSLIGTDNSPLHF; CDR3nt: TGTGCCAGCAGCTTGATTGGGACGGATAATTCACCCCTCCACTTT
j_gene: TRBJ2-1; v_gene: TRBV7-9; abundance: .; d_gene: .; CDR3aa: CASSLQVARNNEQFF; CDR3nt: TGTGCCAGCAGCTTACAGGTCGCTCGGAACAATGAGCAGTTCTTC
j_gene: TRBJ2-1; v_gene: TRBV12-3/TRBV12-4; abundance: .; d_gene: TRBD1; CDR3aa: CASSSGTEKLKVF; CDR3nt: TGTGCCAGCAGTTCCGGGACAGAAAAATTGAAGGTCTTC
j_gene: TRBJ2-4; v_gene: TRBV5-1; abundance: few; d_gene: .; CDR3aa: CASSPWGDIQYF; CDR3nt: TGCGCCAGCAGCCCCTGGGGGGACATTCAGTACTTC
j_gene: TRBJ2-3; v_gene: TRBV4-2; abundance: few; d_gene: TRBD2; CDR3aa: CASGTSGGASDTQYF; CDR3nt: TGTGCCTCCGGGACTAGCGGGGGGGCCTCAGATACGCAGTATTTT
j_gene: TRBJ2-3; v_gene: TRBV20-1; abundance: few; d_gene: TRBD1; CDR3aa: CSAISGTGADTQYF; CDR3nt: TGCAGTGCTATTTCCGGGACAGGGGCAGATACGCAGTATTTT
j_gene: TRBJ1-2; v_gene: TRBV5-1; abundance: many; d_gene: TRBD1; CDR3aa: CASSPGQGSANYGYTF; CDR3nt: TGCGCCAGCAGCCCGGGACAGGGTTCAGCTAACTATGGCTACACCTTC
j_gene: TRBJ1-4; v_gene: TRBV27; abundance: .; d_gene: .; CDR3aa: CASSLGSSGGTSSAEKLFF; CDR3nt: TGTGCCAGCAGTTTGGGAAGCTCCGGGGGGACCTCTTCTGCTGAAAAACTGTTTTTT
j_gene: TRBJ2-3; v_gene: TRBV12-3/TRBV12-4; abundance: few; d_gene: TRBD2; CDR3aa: CASSFLAGDSDTQYF; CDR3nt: TGTGCCAGCAGTTTCTTGGCGGGAGACTCAGATACGCAGTATTTT
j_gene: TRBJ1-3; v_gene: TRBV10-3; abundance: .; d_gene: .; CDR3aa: CAISETGTSSGNTIYF; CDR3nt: TGTGCCATCAGTGAGACAGGGACAAGCTCTGGAAACACCATATATTTT
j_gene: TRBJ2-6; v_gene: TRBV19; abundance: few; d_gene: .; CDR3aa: CASSSRVGSGANVLTF; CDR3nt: TGTGCCAGTAGTTCTCGCGTCGGTTCTGGGGCCAACGTCCTGACTTTC
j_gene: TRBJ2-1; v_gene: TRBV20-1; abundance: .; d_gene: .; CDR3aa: CSADKGRGSYNEQFF; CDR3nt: TGCAGTGCCGACAAAGGGAGGGGGTCCTACAATGAGCAGTTCTTC
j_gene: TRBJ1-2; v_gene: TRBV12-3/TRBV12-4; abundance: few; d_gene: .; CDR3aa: CATRATAYGYTF; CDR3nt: TGTGCCACCAGGGCGACAGCTTATGGCTACACCTTC
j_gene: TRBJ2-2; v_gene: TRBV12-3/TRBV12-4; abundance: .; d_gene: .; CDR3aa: CASSTQQYTGELFF; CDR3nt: TGTGCCAGCAGTACCCAACAATACACCGGGGAGCTGTTTTTT
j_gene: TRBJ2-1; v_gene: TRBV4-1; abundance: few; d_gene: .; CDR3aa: CASSQVAGGEQFF; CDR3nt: TGCGCCAGCAGCCAAGTCGCGGGTGGCGAGCAGTTCTTC
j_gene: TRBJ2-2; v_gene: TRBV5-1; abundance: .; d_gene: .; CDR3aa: CASSLSLAGVTGELFF; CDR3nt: TGCGCCAGCAGCTTGAGTTTGGCAGGGGTCACCGGGGAGCTGTTTTTT
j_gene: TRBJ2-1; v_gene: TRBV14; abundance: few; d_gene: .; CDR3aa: CASSSPGPFNEQFF; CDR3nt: TGTGCCAGCAGCTCCCCCGGACCCTTCAATGAGCAGTTCTTC
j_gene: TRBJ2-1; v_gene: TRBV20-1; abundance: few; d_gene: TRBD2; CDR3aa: CSAPRTSGNEQFF; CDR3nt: TGCAGTGCTCCCCGGACTAGCGGGAATGAGCAGTTCTTC
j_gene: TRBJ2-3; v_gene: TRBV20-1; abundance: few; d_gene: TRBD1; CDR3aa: CSAPTGGGTDTQYF; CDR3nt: TGCAGTGCCCCGACAGGGGGTGGCACAGATACGCAGTATTTT
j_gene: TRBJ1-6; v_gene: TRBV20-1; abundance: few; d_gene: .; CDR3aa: CSAREEFQSPLHF; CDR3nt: TGCAGTGCTAGGGAAGAGTTCCAATCACCCCTCCACTTT
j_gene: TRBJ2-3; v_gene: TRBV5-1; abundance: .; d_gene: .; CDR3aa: CASSLEDGITDTQYF; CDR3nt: TGCGCCAGCAGCTTGGAGGACGGAATCACAGATACGCAGTATTTT
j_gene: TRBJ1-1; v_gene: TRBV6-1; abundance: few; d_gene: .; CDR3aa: CASSRQTMNTEAFF; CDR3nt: TGTGCCAGCAGCCGACAGACTATGAACACTGAAGCTTTCTTT
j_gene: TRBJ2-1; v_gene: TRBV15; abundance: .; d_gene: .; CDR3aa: CATSRDLGPHNEQFF; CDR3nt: TGTGCCACCAGCAGAGATTTGGGGCCCCACAATGAGCAGTTCTTC
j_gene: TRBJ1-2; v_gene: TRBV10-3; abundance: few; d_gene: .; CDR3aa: CAISGAREGGGYGYTF; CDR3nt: TGTGCCATCAGTGGCGCTCGTGAAGGGGGTGGTTATGGCTACACCTTC
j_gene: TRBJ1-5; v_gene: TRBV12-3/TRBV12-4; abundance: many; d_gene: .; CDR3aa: CASSLNGDSNQPQHF; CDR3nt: TGTGCCAGCAGTTTAAACGGGGATAGCAATCAGCCCCAGCATTTT
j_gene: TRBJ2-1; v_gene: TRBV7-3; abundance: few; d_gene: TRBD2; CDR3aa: CASSLLASGYNEQFF; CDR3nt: TGTGCCAGCAGCTTACTAGCTAGCGGCTACAATGAGCAGTTCTTC
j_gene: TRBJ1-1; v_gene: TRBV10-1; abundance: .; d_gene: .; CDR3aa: CASSEESTGRNTEAFF; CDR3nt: TGCGCCAGCAGTGAGGAGAGTACAGGACGGAACACTGAAGCTTTCTTT
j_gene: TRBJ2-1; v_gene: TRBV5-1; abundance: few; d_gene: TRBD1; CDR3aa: CASSFPGQGYNEQFF; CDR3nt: TGCGCCAGCAGCTTCCCGGGACAGGGTTACAATGAGCAGTTCTTC
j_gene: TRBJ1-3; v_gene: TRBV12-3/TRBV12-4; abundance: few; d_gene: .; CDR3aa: CASSPLRGAAGNTIYF; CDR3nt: TGTGCCAGCAGTCCGCTGAGGGGGGCGGCTGGAAACACCATATATTTT
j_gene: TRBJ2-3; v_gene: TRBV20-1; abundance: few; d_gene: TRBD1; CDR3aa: CSALDRGTDTQYF; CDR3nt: TGCAGTGCTTTGGACAGGGGCACAGATACGCAGTATTTT
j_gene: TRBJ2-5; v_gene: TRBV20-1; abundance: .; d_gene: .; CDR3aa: CSADKGASQETQYF; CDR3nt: TGCAGTGCAGACAAAGGGGCCAGCCAAGAGACCCAGTACTTC
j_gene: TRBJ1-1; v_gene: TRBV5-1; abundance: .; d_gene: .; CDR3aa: CASRVAANTEAFF; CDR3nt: TGCGCCAGCCGCGTCGCGGCGAACACTGAAGCTTTCTTT